This T cell receptor (beta chain) was retrieved from a study of blood T cells in healthy people across ages. Combining a sample-barcoded 5' primer with a J-beta primer mix, a second PCR ran for roughly 7 to 12 cycles. Each cDNA was tagged by a template-switch adaptor containing 12 random nucleotides. TCRdb ran MiXCR on the 5' RACE reads and lists one entry per CDR3 protein. This sample has 600,000 to 1,000,000 distinct CDR3 sequences, with 55% to 75% found just once. General study results and limits: Not knowing donor CMV status may have confounded expanded clonotype changes. Since the PBMCs were unsorted, naive and antigen-experienced cells could not be conclusively compared.

V lost 5 bases, J lost 5 bases, and 12 bases lay in between. CDR1 is DFQATT and CDR2 is SNEGSKA in the germline V gene (reference sequence). This CDR3 has 13 amino acids. As concerns this clonotype: Its antigen is not identified.

The sequenced sample consisted of blood. The chain combines TRBV20-1 with TRBJ1-4; D not certain. This sequence was found in a man aged 25 to 45 in good health. The CDR3 DNA is TGCAGTGCTCCGACGGGAGAGAATGAAAAACTGTTTTTT. The encoded protein is CSAPTGENEKLFF.